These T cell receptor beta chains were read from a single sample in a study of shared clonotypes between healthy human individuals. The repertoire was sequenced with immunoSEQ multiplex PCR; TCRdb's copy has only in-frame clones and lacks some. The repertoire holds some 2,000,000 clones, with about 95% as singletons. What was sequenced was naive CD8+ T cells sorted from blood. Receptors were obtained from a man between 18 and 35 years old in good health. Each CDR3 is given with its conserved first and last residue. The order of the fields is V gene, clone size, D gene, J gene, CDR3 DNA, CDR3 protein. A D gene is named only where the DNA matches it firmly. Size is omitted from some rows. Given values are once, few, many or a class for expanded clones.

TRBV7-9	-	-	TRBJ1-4	TGTGCCAGCAGCTCCTCAGGGTGGGGTAATGAAAAACTGTTTTTT	CASSSSGWGNEKLFF
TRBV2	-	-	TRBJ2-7	TGTGCCAGCAGAGGCCCGGCCTCCTACGAGCAGTACTTC	CASRGPASYEQYF
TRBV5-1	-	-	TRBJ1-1	TGCGCCAGCAGCTTGGGATACGGGGCTGTGGAAGCTTTCTTT	CASSLGYGAVEAFF
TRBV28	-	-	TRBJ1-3	TGTGCCAGCAGTTCATACAGGGAACGGGCTGGAAACACCATATATTTT	CASSSYRERAGNTIYF
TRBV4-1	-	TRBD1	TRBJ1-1	TGCGCCAGCAGAGTTGGGGAGGGGGCGGACACTGAAGCTTTCTTT	CASRVGEGADTEAFF
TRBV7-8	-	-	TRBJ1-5	TGTGCCAGCAGCTTAGAGTTGGGGACCGGCAATCAGCCCCAGCATTTT	CASSLELGTGNQPQHF
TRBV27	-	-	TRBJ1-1	TGTGCCAGCAGTCCCCTGGGGTGGCCTATGAACACTGAAGCTTTCTTT	CASSPLGWPMNTEAFF
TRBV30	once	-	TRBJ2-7	TGTGCCTGGAGTGCGCAGACCTACGAGCAGTACTTC	CAWSAQTYEQYF
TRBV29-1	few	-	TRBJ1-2	TGCAGCGTTGTCCAGGGCCTCGGGGGCTACACCTTC	CSVVQGLGGYTF
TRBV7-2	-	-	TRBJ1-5	TGTGCCAGCAGCTTAGAACCGGGCCCATATCAGCCCCAGCATTTT	CASSLEPGPYQPQHF
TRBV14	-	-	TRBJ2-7	TGTGCCAGCAGCCAAGATTTAGGATTCAGCGAGCAGTACTTC	CASSQDLGFSEQYF
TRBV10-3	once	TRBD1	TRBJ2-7	TGTGCCATCAGTGAACAGGGGGTTATCTACGAGCAGTACTTC	CAISEQGVIYEQYF
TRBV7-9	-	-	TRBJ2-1	TGTGCCAGCATCACGGTTCCCTACAATGAGCAGTTCTTC	CASITVPYNEQFF
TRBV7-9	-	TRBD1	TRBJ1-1	TGTGCCAGCAGCTTAGTTCCCGGGACAGGGGGAGAAGCTTTCTTT	CASSLVPGTGGEAFF
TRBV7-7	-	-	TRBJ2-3	TGTGCTAGCAGCTTTGGCACAGGCACAGATACGCAGTATTTT	CASSFGTGTDTQYF
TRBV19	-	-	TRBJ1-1	TGTGCCAGTAGTATAGACGGTGAAACTGAAGCTTTCTTT	CASSIDGETEAFF
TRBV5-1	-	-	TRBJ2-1	TGCGCCAGCAGCTTGAGGGACATGAGCTCCTACAATGAGCAGTTCTTC	CASSLRDMSSYNEQFF
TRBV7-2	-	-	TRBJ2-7	TGTGCCAGCAGCCCATTAGGTACAGTTACCTACGAGCAGTACTTC	CASSPLGTVTYEQYF
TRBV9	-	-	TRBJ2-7	TGTGCCAGCAGCGTAGCTATCAGTTCCTACGAGCAGTACTTC	CASSVAISSYEQYF
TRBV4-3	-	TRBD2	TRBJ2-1	TGCGCCAGCAGCCAAGAAAGGACGGGAGGATACAATGAGCAGTTCTTC	CASSQERTGGYNEQFF
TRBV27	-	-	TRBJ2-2	TGTGCCAGCAGTTTATCCTTACCGGGGCTCACCGGGGAGCTGTTTTTT	CASSLSLPGLTGELFF
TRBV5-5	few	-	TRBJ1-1	TGTGCCAGCCTGTCCGGGACGGGAGCTTTCTTT	CASLSGTGAFF
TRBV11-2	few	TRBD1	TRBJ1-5	TGTGCCAGCAGCTTAGGGACAGGGGTCGGTCAGCCCCAGCATTTT	CASSLGTGVGQPQHF
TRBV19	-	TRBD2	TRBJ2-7	TGTGCCAGTAGTATAGATCTCGAGACTAGCACCTACGAGCAGTACTTC	CASSIDLETSTYEQYF
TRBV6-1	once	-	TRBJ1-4	TGTGCCAGCAGTTGGCTAAAGGGGGGAAATGAAAAACTGTTTTTT	CASSWLKGGNEKLFF
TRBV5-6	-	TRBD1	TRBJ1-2	TGTGCCAGCAGCTTGCCGGGACAGGAAATTAACTATGGCTACACCTTC	CASSLPGQEINYGYTF
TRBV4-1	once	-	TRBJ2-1	TGCGCCAGCAGCGTTCGACGGGGTAATGAGCAGTTCTTC	CASSVRRGNEQFF
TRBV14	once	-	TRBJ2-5	TGTGCCAGCAGCCCTAACAGGGAGACCCAGTACTTC	CASSPNRETQYF
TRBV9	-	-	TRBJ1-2	TGTGCCAGCAGCGGGGGCGGGGTGTGGGAATATGGCTACACCTTC	CASSGGGVWEYGYTF
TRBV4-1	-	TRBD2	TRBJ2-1	TGCGCCAGCAGCCAAGAGGGATCGGGACTAGGCTATAACAATGAGCAGTTCTTC	CASSQEGSGLGYNNEQFF
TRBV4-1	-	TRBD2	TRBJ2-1	TGCGCCAGCACTACCAGCGGGAGTTTAACCTACAATGAGCAGTTCTTC	CASTTSGSLTYNEQFF
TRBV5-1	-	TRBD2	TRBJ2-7	TGCGCCAGCAGCATAGCGGGGTCTGCCGAGCAGTACTTC	CASSIAGSAEQYF
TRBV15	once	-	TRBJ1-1	TGTGCCACCAGCAGAGTACAGGGCGCTGAAGCTTTCTTT	CATSRVQGAEAFF
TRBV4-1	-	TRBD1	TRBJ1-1	TGCGCCAGCAGCCAGACGGGACAGGGGTGGTCGACTGAAGCTTTCTTT	CASSQTGQGWSTEAFF
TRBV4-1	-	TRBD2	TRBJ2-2	TGCGCCAGCAGCTTCGGGACTAGCACCGGGGAGCTGTTTTTT	CASSFGTSTGELFF
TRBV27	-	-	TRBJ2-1	TGTGCCAGCAGTTTACGAACAGGGTTGAATGAGCAGTTCTTC	CASSLRTGLNEQFF
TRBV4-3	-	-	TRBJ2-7	TGCGCCAGCAGCCAAGGAGTGGATTCCTACGAGCAGTACTTC	CASSQGVDSYEQYF
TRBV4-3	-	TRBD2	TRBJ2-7	TGCGCCAGCAGCCAAGATTGGGGGGGGACCTACGAGCAGTACTTC	CASSQDWGGTYEQYF
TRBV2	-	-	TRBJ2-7	TGTGCCAGCAAGTTCCTCTACGAGCAGTACTTC	CASKFLYEQYF
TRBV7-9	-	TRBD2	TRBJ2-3	TGTGCCAGCAGTTCTCCGGGACTAGCAGATACGCAGTATTTT	CASSSPGLADTQYF
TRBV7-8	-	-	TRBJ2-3	TGTGCCAGCAGCCTTTACTTAATTCCTAGCACAGATACGCAGTATTTT	CASSLYLIPSTDTQYF
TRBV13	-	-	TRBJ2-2	TGTGCCAGCAGCTTTGGCAGGTTGAACACCGGGGAGCTGTTTTTT	CASSFGRLNTGELFF
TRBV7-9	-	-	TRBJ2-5	TGTGCCAGCAGCTTAGTGACATCAGAGACCCAGTACTTC	CASSLVTSETQYF
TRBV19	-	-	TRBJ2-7	TGTGCCAGACGACTATCGGACTCCGGCTACGAGCAGTACTTC	CARRLSDSGYEQYF
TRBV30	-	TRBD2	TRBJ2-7	TGTGCCTGGAGCAGGGACTACCTATCCATTGGCTACGAGCAGTACTTC	CAWSRDYLSIGYEQYF
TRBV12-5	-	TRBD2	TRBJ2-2	TGTGCTAGTGGTAATCGGGACTACGGAAACACCGGGGAGCTGTTTTTT	CASGNRDYGNTGELFF
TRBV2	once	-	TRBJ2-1	TGTGCCAGCAGTCTCGCGGTAGCGCCGGGCCCCCAGTTCTTC	CASSLAVAPGPQFF
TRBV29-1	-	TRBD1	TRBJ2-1	TGCAGCGCACCGGGACAGGGCTACAATGAGCAGTTCTTC	CSAPGQGYNEQFF
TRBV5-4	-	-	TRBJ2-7	TGTGCCAGCAGCCTAACGGTTGGGGACTACGAGCAGTACTTC	CASSLTVGDYEQYF
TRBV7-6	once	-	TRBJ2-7	TGTGCCAGCAGTAAAAATGCGGCCTACGAGCAGTACTTC	CASSKNAAYEQYF
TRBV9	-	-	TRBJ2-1	TGTGCCAGCAGCGGAATAGGCAATGAGCAGTTCTTC	CASSGIGNEQFF
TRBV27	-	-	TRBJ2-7	TGTGCCAGCAGTGCGGACGGAACCTACGAGCAGTACTTC	CASSADGTYEQYF
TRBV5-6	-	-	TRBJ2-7	TGTGCCAGCAGCTTGAGGGGGGCGCTCTCCTACGAGCAGTACTTC	CASSLRGALSYEQYF
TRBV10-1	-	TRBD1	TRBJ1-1	TGCGCCAGCAGTGAAACAGGGGATGAAGCTTTCTTT	CASSETGDEAFF
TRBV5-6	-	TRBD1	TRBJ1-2	TGTGCCAGCAGCTCCGGGACAGGGATGTATGGCTACACCTTC	CASSSGTGMYGYTF